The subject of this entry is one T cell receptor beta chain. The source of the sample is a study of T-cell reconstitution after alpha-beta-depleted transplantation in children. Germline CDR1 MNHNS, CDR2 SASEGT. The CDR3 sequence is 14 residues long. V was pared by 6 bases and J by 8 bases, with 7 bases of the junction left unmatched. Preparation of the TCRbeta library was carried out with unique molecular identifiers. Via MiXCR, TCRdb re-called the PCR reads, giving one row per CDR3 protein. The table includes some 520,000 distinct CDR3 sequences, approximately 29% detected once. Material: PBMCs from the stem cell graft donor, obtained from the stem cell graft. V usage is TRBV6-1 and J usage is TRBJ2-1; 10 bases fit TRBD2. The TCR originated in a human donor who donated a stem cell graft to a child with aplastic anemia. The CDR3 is CASSSSGRADEQFF. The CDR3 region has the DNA TGTGCCAGCAGCAGCAGCGGGAGGGCGGATGAGCAGTTCTTC.